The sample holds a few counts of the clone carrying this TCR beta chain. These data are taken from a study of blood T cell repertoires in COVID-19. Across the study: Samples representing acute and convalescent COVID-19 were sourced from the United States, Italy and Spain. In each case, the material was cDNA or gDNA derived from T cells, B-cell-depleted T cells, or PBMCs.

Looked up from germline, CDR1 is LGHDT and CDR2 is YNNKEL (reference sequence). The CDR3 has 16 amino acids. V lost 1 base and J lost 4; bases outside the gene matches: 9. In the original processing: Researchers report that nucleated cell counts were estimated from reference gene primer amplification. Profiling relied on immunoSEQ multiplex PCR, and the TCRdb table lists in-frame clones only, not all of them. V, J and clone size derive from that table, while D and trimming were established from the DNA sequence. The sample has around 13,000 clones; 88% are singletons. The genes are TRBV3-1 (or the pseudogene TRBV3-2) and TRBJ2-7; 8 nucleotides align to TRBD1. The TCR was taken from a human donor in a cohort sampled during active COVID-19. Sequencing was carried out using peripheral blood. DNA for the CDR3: TGTGCCAGCAGCCAAGGGACCGGGACAGGCGTTTACGAGCAGTACTTC. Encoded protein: CASSQGTGTGVYEQYF.